This T cell receptor beta chain emerged from a study of metastatic and nonmetastatic thyroid tumors (TCRdb year 2020). Describing the broader study: For patients with malignant and with benign thyroid disease, the researchers compared repertoires between peripheral blood samples and tumor or nodule tissue samples.

No treatment had been received by any patient before thyroid surgery. Using T-cell receptor beta sequencing, the researchers looked back retrospectively at clinical samples from patients, gathered between about 2012 and 2018. Library preparation used PCR. The listed sequencing device is Illumina HiSeq 4000. High-throughput sequencing was used to profile the TCR beta-chain CDR3 region of every patient. Per the authors' processing: A classifier to discriminate distant-metastatic papillary thyroid cancer patients was built from CDR3 differences across clinicopathological groups. The Shannon index was used to assess repertoire diversity, and the Morisita-Horn index was used to assess tumor-blood repertoire similarity. TCRdb itself trimmed the public reads at Q25 with fastp, ran MiXCR and retained productive beta chains. The V and J calls here are based on TCRdb, not the publication. The sample table records 23,000 or so clones; approximately 20% of these occur just once. About 4.6% of the sample lies in the top ten.

This clone was seen many times. Its antigen target is currently unknown. Qualities for individual bases were not recorded, and no much larger clone is one base off. What the authors observed across the whole study: TCR beta diversity was reported as significantly higher in malignant tumors than in benign nodules, in both blood and tumor samples.

From the germline V gene (reference sequence), CDR1 is WNHNN and CDR2 is SYGVQD. Trimming removed 4 bases from V and 9 bases from J; the gene matches leave 5 bases unexplained. Inclusive of the bounding cysteine and phenylalanine, the CDR3 is 15 residues long. Only the CDR3 DNA stays, 45 bases, in frame from base 1. The sequenced sample consisted of blood. This clonotype was sampled from a male donor with papillary thyroid cancer or a benign thyroid nodule (not recorded which). Some clones in this sample may be carry-over from other donors' samples. Here the chain combines TRBV10-1 and TRBJ2-1, and TRBD2 aligns with 14 junction nucleotides. The nucleotides are TGCGCCAGCAGTGGGGGACTAGCGGGAGACGGTGAGCAGTTCTTC. Translated, this gives CASSGGLAGDGEQFF.